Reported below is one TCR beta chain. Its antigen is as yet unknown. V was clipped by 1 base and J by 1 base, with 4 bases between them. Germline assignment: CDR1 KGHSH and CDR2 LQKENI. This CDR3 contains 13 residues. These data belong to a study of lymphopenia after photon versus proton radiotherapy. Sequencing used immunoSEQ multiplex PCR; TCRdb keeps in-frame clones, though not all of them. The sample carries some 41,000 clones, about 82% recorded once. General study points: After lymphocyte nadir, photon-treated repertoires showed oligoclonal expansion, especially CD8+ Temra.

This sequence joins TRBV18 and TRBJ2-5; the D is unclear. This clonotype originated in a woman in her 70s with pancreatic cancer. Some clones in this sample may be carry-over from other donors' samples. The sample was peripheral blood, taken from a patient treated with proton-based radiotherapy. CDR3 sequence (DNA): TGTGCCAGCTCACCACGGGTCCAAGAGACCCAGTACTTC. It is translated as CASSPRVQETQYF.